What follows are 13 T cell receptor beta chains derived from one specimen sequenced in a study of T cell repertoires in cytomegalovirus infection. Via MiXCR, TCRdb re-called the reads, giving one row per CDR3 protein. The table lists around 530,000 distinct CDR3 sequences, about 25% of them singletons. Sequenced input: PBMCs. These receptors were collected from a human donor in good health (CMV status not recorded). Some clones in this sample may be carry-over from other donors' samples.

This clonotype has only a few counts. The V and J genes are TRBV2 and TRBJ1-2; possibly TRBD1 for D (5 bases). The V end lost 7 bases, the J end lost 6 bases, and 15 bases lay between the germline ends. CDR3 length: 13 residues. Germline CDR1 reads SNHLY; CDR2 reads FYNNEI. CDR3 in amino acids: CASIWAGKDGYTF. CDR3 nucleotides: TGTGCCAGCATATGGGCAGGGAAGGATGGCTACACCTTC.

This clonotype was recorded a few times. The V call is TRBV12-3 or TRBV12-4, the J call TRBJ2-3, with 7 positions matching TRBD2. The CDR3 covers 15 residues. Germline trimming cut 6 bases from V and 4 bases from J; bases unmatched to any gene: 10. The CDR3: CASSGGWDRPDTQYF. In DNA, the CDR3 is TGTGCCAGCAGCGGGGGGTGGGATCGCCCAGATACGCAGTATTTT.

This chain's CDR3 is CAWSLGTEAFF. The DNA for the CDR3 is TGTGCCTGGAGTCTGGGCACTGAAGCTTTCTTT. The rearrangement links TRBV30 to TRBJ1-1; D is unclear. The CDR3 contains 11 residues. The ends were cut back, 2 bases at V and 4 bases at J, with 5 bases in the middle. From germline, CDR1 is GTSNPN and CDR2 SVGIG (reference sequence).

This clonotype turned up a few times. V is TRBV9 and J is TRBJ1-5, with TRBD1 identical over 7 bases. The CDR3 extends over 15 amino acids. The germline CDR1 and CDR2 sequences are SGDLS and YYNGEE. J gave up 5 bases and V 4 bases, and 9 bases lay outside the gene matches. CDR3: CASSLRGGIDQPQHF. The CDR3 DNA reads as TGTGCCAGCAGCCTTAGAGGGGGCATTGATCAGCCCCAGCATTTT. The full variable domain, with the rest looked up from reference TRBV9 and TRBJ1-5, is DSGVTQTPKHLITATGQRVTLRCSPRSGDLSVYWYQQSLDQGLQFLIQYYNGEERAKGNILERFSAQQFPDLHSELNLSSLELGDSALYFCASSLRGGIDQPQHFGDGTRLSIL.

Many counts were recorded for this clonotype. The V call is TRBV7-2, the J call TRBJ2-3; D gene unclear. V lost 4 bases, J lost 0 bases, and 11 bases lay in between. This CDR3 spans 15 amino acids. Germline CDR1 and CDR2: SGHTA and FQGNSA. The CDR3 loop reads CASSSSPRSTDTQYF. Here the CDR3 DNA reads TGTGCCAGCAGCTCCTCCCCCCGCAGCACAGATACGCAGTATTTT.

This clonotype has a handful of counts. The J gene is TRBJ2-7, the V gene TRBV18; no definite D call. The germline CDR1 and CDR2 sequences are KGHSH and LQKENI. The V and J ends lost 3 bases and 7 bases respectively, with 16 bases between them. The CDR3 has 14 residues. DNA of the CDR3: TGTGCCAGCTCACCTCTCTCCACGGGCGTGGAGCAGTACGTC. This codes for CASSPLSTGVEQYV.

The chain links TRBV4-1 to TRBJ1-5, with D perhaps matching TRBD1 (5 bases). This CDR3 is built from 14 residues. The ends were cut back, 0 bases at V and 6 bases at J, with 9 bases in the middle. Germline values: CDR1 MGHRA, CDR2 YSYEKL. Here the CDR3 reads CASSQDGAFQPQHF. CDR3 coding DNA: TGCGCCAGCAGCCAAGATGGGGCATTTCAGCCCCAGCATTTT.

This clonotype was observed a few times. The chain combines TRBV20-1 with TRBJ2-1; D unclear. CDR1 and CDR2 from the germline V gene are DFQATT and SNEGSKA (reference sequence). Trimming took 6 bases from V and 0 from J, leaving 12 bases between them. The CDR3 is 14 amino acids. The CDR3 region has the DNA TGCAGTGCCAGATACCAGACCTCCTACAATGAGCAGTTCTTC. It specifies CSARYQTSYNEQFF.

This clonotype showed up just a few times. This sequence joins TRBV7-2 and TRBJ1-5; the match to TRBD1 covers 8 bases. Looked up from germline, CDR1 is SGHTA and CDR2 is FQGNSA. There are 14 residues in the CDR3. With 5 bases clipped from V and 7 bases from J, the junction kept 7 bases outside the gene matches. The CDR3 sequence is CASSLRQGTQPQHF. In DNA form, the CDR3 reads TGTGCCAGCAGCCTACGACAGGGGACCCAGCCCCAGCATTTT.

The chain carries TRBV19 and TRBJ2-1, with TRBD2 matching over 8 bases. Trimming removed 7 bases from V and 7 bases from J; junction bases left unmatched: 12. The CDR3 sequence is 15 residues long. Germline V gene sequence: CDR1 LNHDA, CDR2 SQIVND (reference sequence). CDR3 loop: CASTQSGGIRNEQFF. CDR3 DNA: TGTGCCAGTACTCAGTCGGGGGGGATTAGGAATGAGCAGTTCTTC.

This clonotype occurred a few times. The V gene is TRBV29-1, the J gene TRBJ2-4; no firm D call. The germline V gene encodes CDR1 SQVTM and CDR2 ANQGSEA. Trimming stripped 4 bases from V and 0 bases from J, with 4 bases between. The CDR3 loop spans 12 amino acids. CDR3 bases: TGCAGCGTTGCAATAGCCAAAAACATTCAGTACTTC. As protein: CSVAIAKNIQYF.

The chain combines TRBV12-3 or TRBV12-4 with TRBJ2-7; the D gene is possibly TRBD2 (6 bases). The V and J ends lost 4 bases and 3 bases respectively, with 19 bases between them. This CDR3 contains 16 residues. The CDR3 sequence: CASSSLPRGSFYEQYV. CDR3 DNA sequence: TGTGCCAGCAGTTCCCTCCCGCGGGGATCCTTCTACGAGCAGTACGTC.

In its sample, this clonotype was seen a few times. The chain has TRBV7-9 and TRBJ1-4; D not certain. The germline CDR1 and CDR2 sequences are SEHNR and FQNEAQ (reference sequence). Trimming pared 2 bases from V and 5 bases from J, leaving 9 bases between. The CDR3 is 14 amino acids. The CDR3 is CASSLSASNEKLFF. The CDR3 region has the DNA TGTGCCAGCAGCTTATCCGCCTCAAATGAAAAACTGTTTTTT.